These T cell receptor beta chains were read from a single sample in a study of T cells in Graves' hyperthyroidism and ophthalmopathy. In TCRdb, the multiplex PCR reads were re-called with MiXCR into one record per CDR3 protein. The table has hundreds of thousands of distinct CDR3 sequences, around 15% seen once. Material: blood. The receptors stem from a man aged 18 to 29 with Graves' ophthalmopathy. Each CDR3 is given with its conserved first and last residue. D genes are given only for firm matches. Clone size is not always given. Where it is, it says once, few, many or a class for expanded clones.

CDR3 DNA,CDR3 protein,V gene,D gene,J gene,clone size
TGTGCCAGCAGTGGAGAATTGGGGGACACTGAAGCTTTCTTT,CASSGELGDTEAFF,TRBV6-1,-,TRBJ1-1,many
TGCGCCAGCAGCTTGAACCCGGGACAGGGGGCTATTGAGCAGTTCTTC,CASSLNPGQGAIEQFF,TRBV5-1,TRBD1,TRBJ2-1,many
TGTGCCAGCAGAGGGACTCCTAGGGGCGGCACTGAAGCTTTCTTT,CASRGTPRGGTEAFF,TRBV5-5,-,TRBJ1-1,many
TGTGCCAGCAGTTACTCGGGCGGGACCGAGCAGTACTTC,CASSYSGGTEQYF,TRBV6-5,-,TRBJ2-7,many
TGCAGCGAGGGGACAGCCGGAAACAATGAGCAGTTCTTC,CSEGTAGNNEQFF,TRBV29-1,TRBD1,TRBJ2-1,-
TGTGCCAGTGGTACTAGCGGGAGAGGAGAGACCCAGTACTTC,CASGTSGRGETQYF,TRBV7-9,TRBD2,TRBJ2-5,few
TGTGCCAGCAGCTTGCCTGGTAGCGGGGCCACAGATACGCAGTATTTT,CASSLPGSGATDTQYF,TRBV5-8,TRBD2,TRBJ2-3,many
TGTGCCAGTAGCAGCCCGGGAGATAATAGCAATCAGCCCCAGCATTTT,CASSSPGDNSNQPQHF,TRBV19,-,TRBJ1-5,-
TGCGCCAGCAGTTTACTGACAGTCAATGAGCAGTTCTTC,CASSLLTVNEQFF,TRBV5-1,-,TRBJ2-1,few
TGTGCCAGCACTCCGAGCGGGGGGTTGGATACGCAGTATTTT,CASTPSGGLDTQYF,TRBV6-1,TRBD2,TRBJ2-3,many
TGTGCCTGGAGTTCCCGACTAGCGGGGGGCACAGATACGCAGTATTTT,CAWSSRLAGGTDTQYF,TRBV30,TRBD2,TRBJ2-3,many
TGCGCCAGCAGCCCAGGCGGAGTAGAGACCCAGTACTTC,CASSPGGVETQYF,TRBV4-1,-,TRBJ2-5,-
TGTGCCAGCAGTTTAGTAGCGGGGGGCTACGAGCAGTACTTC,CASSLVAGGYEQYF,TRBV28,TRBD2,TRBJ2-7,many
TGTGCCAGCAGTACGGGCGCAGGGTCCACTGAAGCTTTCTTT,CASSTGAGSTEAFF,TRBV6-1,-,TRBJ1-1,many
TGTGCCAGCTCACCAGGGCAGGGGGGAGAAGCTTTCTTT,CASSPGQGGEAFF,TRBV18,TRBD1,TRBJ1-1,many
TGCGCCAGCAGCCAAGGTGGGAGGGACAGGGAATACGAGCAGTACTTC,CASSQGGRDREYEQYF,TRBV4-1,TRBD1,TRBJ2-7,once
TGCAGTGCGGGGGGAGGGCAAGAGACCCAGTACTTC,CSAGGGQETQYF,TRBV20-1,TRBD2,TRBJ2-5,-
TGTGCCAGCAGCGTAGAGTACCGGGACACTGAAGCTTTCTTT,CASSVEYRDTEAFF,TRBV9,-,TRBJ1-1,few
TGTGCCTGGAGTGTTCAGGGTTCCAGAAATCAGCCCCAGCATTTT,CAWSVQGSRNQPQHF,TRBV30,-,TRBJ1-5,many
TGCGCCAGCAGCTTGGGGACTCAACCTACGGTAGATACGCAGTATTTT,CASSLGTQPTVDTQYF,TRBV5-1,-,TRBJ2-3,many
TGTGCCAGCAGAGCAAGGACAGGGCTAGGTGAAAAACTGTTTTTT,CASRARTGLGEKLFF,TRBV6-1,TRBD1,TRBJ1-4,many
TGTGCCAGCAAGCTCTCGACAGGGACAGAGACCCAGTACTTC,CASKLSTGTETQYF,TRBV2,TRBD1,TRBJ2-5,many
TGCAGCGTTTTAGGCGACTCTGGAAACACCATATATTTT,CSVLGDSGNTIYF,TRBV29-1,-,TRBJ1-3,few
TGTGCCAGCAGTGCCGCAGGAGGTCATGAGCAGTTCTTC,CASSAAGGHEQFF,TRBV25-1,-,TRBJ2-1,-
TGCAGTGCTAACGAGCCTCATTGGACCTACGAGCAGTACTTC,CSANEPHWTYEQYF,TRBV20-1,-,TRBJ2-7,many
TGCAGTGCTTCACAGGTTATTAATGCCCAGCATTTT,CSASQVINAQHF,TRBV20-1,-,TRBJ1-5,many
TGTGCCAGCAGGGGAGCTGGGGATACGCAGTATTTT,CASRGAGDTQYF,TRBV12-3/TRBV12-4,-,TRBJ2-3,many
TGCAGTGCTTCTCGACTAGCGGGAGCAGAGACCCAGTACTTC,CSASRLAGAETQYF,TRBV20-1,TRBD2,TRBJ2-5,many
TGTGCCACCAGCAGAGACCGGGAACAGGAGATTTACGAGCAGTACTTC,CATSRDREQEIYEQYF,TRBV15,-,TRBJ2-7,many
TGTGCCAGCAGTGAGGTGGGGACTGAAGCTTTCTTT,CASSEVGTEAFF,TRBV6-1,-,TRBJ1-1,many
TGTGCCAGTAGTATGCTTTATGGAGGGTCCTACGAGCAGTACTTC,CASSMLYGGSYEQYF,TRBV19,-,TRBJ2-7,few
TGTGCCAGCAGTTTAGCCCAGGGGGAGATAGTACGCGAGCAGTACTTC,CASSLAQGEIVREQYF,TRBV27,TRBD1,TRBJ2-7,-
TGTGCCAGCAGTTTTTCAGGGGGCGCCTACGAGCAGTACTTC,CASSFSGGAYEQYF,TRBV27,TRBD1,TRBJ2-7,many
TGCGCCAGCAGCCAAGGGCAGGGAGGTCGAATGGAGCAGTACTTC,CASSQGQGGRMEQYF,TRBV4-1,-,TRBJ2-7,-
TGTGCCAGCAGCTCCCGCCCGATTCTGGTAGCGGGGGGTTACTCGGGGGCCAACGTCCTGACTTTC,CASSSRPILVAGGYSGANVLTF,TRBV7-2,TRBD2,TRBJ2-6,-
TGTGCCACCAGCAGAGTGAGGGGGGCAGATACGCAGTATTTT,CATSRVRGADTQYF,TRBV15,-,TRBJ2-3,many